The rows below give T cell receptor beta chains drawn from one sample of a study of OX40 agonist ivuxolimab in advanced cancers. Assay used: immunoSEQ multiplex PCR; TCRdb lists only in-frame clones, some missing. The table includes about 28,000 clones, roughly 88% detected once. The source was CD4+ or CD8+ T cells sorted from blood, collected in a trial of the OX40 agonist ivuxolimab. The source of these receptors is an adult with an advanced solid tumor such as melanoma, head and neck, liver or kidney cancer. CDR3s include the opening cysteine and the closing phenylalanine or tryptophan. Each record gives: J gene, D gene, clone size, V gene, CDR3 DNA, CDR3 protein. A D gene is named only where the DNA matches it firmly. Expanded clones get a size class; other rows say once, few or many, or leave the size out.

j_call: TRBJ2-2
d_call: TRBD1
clone_size: .
v_call: TRBV27
cdr3_nt: TGTGCCAGCACCCGTGGTCAGGGGGCAATCACCGGGGAGCTGTTTTTT
cdr3_aa: CASTRGQGAITGELFF

j_call: TRBJ2-2
d_call: .
clone_size: .
v_call: TRBV9
cdr3_nt: TGTGCCAGCAGCGTATCAGCGGACCCGAGCGGAGAGCTGTTTTTT
cdr3_aa: CASSVSADPSGELFF

j_call: TRBJ1-1
d_call: TRBD1
clone_size: .
v_call: TRBV11-1
cdr3_nt: TGTGCCAGCAGCTCCAGGACAGGGCCCACTGAAGCTTTCTTT
cdr3_aa: CASSSRTGPTEAFF

j_call: TRBJ2-3
d_call: .
clone_size: .
v_call: TRBV5-4
cdr3_nt: TGTGCCAGCAGCTTGCTACGGGATGTCACAGATACGCAGTATTTT
cdr3_aa: CASSLLRDVTDTQYF

j_call: TRBJ1-1
d_call: .
clone_size: .
v_call: TRBV5-1
cdr3_nt: TGTGCCAGCTCACTCATGAGGGTGGACACTGAAGCTTTCTTT
cdr3_aa: CASSLMRVDTEAFF

j_call: TRBJ2-6
d_call: .
clone_size: .
v_call: TRBV9
cdr3_nt: TGTGCCAGCAGCGTAGAAGGGGCTGGGGCCAACGTCCTGACTTTC
cdr3_aa: CASSVEGAGANVLTF

j_call: TRBJ1-4
d_call: .
clone_size: .
v_call: TRBV5-4
cdr3_nt: TGTGCCAGCAGCCTACAGGACGATAATGAAAAACTGTTTTTT
cdr3_aa: CASSLQDDNEKLFF

j_call: TRBJ1-1
d_call: .
clone_size: .
v_call: TRBV28
cdr3_nt: TGTGCCAGCAGTGCCCTACAGGGCCACACTGAAGCTTTCTTT
cdr3_aa: CASSALQGHTEAFF

j_call: TRBJ2-2
d_call: .
clone_size: .
v_call: TRBV11-3
cdr3_nt: TGTGCCAGCAGCTACTCTTGGGGGGCCGACACCGGGGAGCTGTTTTTT
cdr3_aa: CASSYSWGADTGELFF

j_call: TRBJ2-1
d_call: .
clone_size: .
v_call: TRBV27
cdr3_nt: TGTGCCAGCAGTTTATCCGGGTCCGACCCATACAATGAGCAGTTCTTC
cdr3_aa: CASSLSGSDPYNEQFF

j_call: TRBJ2-7
d_call: .
clone_size: .
v_call: TRBV7-9
cdr3_nt: TGTGCCAGCAGCTCCCAATACGAGCAGTACTTC
cdr3_aa: CASSSQYEQYF

j_call: TRBJ1-4
d_call: TRBD1
clone_size: .
v_call: TRBV9
cdr3_nt: TGTGCCAGCAGCGTTGGACAGGGGGATGAAAAACTGTTTTTT
cdr3_aa: CASSVGQGDEKLFF

j_call: TRBJ2-2
d_call: .
clone_size: medium-sized
v_call: TRBV27
cdr3_nt: TGTGCCAGCAGTTTATCCCCGGGACGGAAAAACACCGGGGAGCTGTTTTTT
cdr3_aa: CASSLSPGRKNTGELFF

j_call: TRBJ2-7
d_call: TRBD1
clone_size: once
v_call: TRBV4-2
cdr3_nt: TGTGCCAGCAGCCCCCTTGGGACAGGGGGCTCCTACGAGCAGTACTTC
cdr3_aa: CASSPLGTGGSYEQYF

j_call: TRBJ2-1
d_call: .
clone_size: few
v_call: TRBV7-9
cdr3_nt: TGTGCCAGCAGCTTAGTCACAGGGTCGGGGAATGAGCAGTTCTTC
cdr3_aa: CASSLVTGSGNEQFF

j_call: TRBJ2-7
d_call: TRBD2
clone_size: .
v_call: TRBV28
cdr3_nt: TGTGCCAGCAGCTCCACTAGCGGGAGGGCATTCTTC
cdr3_aa: CASSSTSGRAFF

j_call: TRBJ2-5
d_call: TRBD2
clone_size: .
v_call: TRBV5-6
cdr3_nt: TGTGCCAGCAGCTTGGAACTAGCGGGAGTAAAGACCCAGTACTTC
cdr3_aa: CASSLELAGVKTQYF

j_call: TRBJ2-3
d_call: TRBD2
clone_size: few
v_call: TRBV7-9
cdr3_nt: TGTGCCAGCAGCTTAGTGGGCGGGAGTCCAGATACGCAGTATTTT
cdr3_aa: CASSLVGGSPDTQYF

j_call: TRBJ2-1
d_call: .
clone_size: few
v_call: TRBV1
cdr3_nt: TGCACCAGCAGCGAACCCGGGACTAGCGTTGAGCAGTTCTTC
cdr3_aa: CTSSEPGTSVEQFF

j_call: TRBJ2-3
d_call: .
clone_size: few
v_call: TRBV4-1
cdr3_nt: TGCGCCAGCAGCCTCTATGGACTCGAAGATACGCAGTATTTT
cdr3_aa: CASSLYGLEDTQYF

j_call: TRBJ1-6
d_call: .
clone_size: .
v_call: TRBV28
cdr3_nt: TGTGCCAGCATAGGCTGGGAGGGGGTTAATTCACCCCTCCACTTT
cdr3_aa: CASIGWEGVNSPLHF

j_call: TRBJ2-2
d_call: .
clone_size: .
v_call: TRBV7-8
cdr3_nt: TGTGCCAGCAGCCATGGGGGGCAGGGGGTTCTGTTTTTT
cdr3_aa: CASSHGGQGVLFF

j_call: TRBJ2-3
d_call: TRBD2
clone_size: .
v_call: TRBV18
cdr3_nt: TGTGCCAGCTCACCCCCGGGAGGGGGGCCAGATACGCAGTATTTT
cdr3_aa: CASSPPGGGPDTQYF

j_call: TRBJ1-4
d_call: .
clone_size: .
v_call: TRBV6-4
cdr3_nt: TGTGCCAGCAGTGACCGGGACCGGGCGGCTACTAATGAAAAACTGTTTTTT
cdr3_aa: CASSDRDRAATNEKLFF